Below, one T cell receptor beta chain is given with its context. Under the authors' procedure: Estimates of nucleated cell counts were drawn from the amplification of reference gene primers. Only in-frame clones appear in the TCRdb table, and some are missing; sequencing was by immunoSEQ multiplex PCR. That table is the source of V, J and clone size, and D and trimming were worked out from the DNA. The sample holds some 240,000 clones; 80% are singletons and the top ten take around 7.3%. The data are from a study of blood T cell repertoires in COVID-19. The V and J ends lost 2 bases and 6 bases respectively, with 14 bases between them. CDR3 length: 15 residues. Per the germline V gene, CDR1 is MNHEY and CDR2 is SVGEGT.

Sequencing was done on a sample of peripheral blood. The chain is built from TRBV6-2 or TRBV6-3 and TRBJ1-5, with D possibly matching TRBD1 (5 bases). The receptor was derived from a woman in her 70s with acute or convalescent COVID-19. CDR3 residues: CASSYHRGSVQPQHF. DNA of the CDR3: TGTGCCAGCAGTTACCATAGGGGTTCCGTTCAGCCCCAGCATTTT.